This T cell receptor (beta chain) was identified in a study of blood T cell repertoires in COVID-19. Method: immunoSEQ multiplex PCR; TCRdb's copy keeps in-frame clones and lacks some. The repertoire includes a few hundred thousand clones, 88% of them detected once, and 2% to 2.5% sits in the top ten. Trimming shortened V by 4 bases and J by 5 bases, and 21 bases separated the two germline ends. Germline V gene data show CDR1 as SGHNT and CDR2 as YYREEE (reference sequence). This CDR3 contains 17 residues. V gene TRBV5-4 combines with J gene TRBJ2-2; D may be TRBD2 (6 bases). The receptor comes from a woman aged 55-75 years in a cohort exposed to, infected with or recovered from COVID-19 (not recorded which). Specimen: PBMCs or T cells enriched from blood (not recorded which). The CDR3 reads CASSPGGSWIGTGELFF. In DNA form, the CDR3 reads TGTGCCAGCAGCCCTGGGGGGAGTTGGATCGGTACCGGGGAGCTGTTTTTT. The full variable domain, rest sourced from reference TRBV5-4 and TRBJ2-2, is ETGVTQSPTHLIKTRGQQVTLRCSSQSGHNTVSWYQQALGQGPQFIFQYYREEENGRGNFPPRFSGLQFPNYSSELNVNALELDDSALYLCASSPGGSWIGTGELFFGEGSRLTVL.